The 23 T cell receptor beta chains given below trace back to one sample, sequenced in a study of blood T cell repertoires in COVID-19. Here immunoSEQ multiplex PCR was the method, and the copy in TCRdb shows in-frame clones only, minus some. The table shows around 88,000 clones, with about 88% occurring only once. The specimen was peripheral blood. These TCRs come from a woman aged 80 or over with acute or convalescent COVID-19.

The chain employs TRBV7-8 and TRBJ2-5, with 7 bases fitting TRBD1. The CDR3 has 14 amino acids. CDR1 SGHVS and CDR2 FQNEAQ come from the germline V gene. V lost 3 bases to trimming and J lost 2 bases; unmatched junction nucleotides: 3. In DNA, the CDR3 is TGTGCCAGCAGCTTCGACAGGGAGCAAGAGACCCAGTACTTC. It is translated as CASSFDREQETQYF.

This clone showed up just a few times. The chain couples TRBV6-2 or TRBV6-3 to TRBJ2-1, with 8 bases matching TRBD1. Germline CDR1 MNHEY, CDR2 SVGEGT. The CDR3 covers 15 residues. The trim removed 6 bases at V and 6 bases at J, leaving 10 bases unmatched. The chain's CDR3 is CASSPAGGVGNEQFF. CDR3 nucleotides: TGTGCCAGCAGCCCTGCAGGGGGCGTAGGCAATGAGCAGTTCTTC.

The chain couples TRBV14 to TRBJ1-2; 7 bases are a match to TRBD1. V gave up 4 bases and J gave up 4 bases; unmatched junction bases: 3. The CDR3 consists of 13 residues. In germline, CDR1 is SGHDN, CDR2 FVKESK. The CDR3 loop is CASSRDSVYGYTF. For the CDR3, the DNA is TGTGCCAGCAGCCGGGACAGCGTCTATGGCTACACCTTC. Full variable domain (remainder filled in from reference TRBV14 and TRBJ1-2): EAGVTQFPSHSVIEKGQTVTLRCDPISGHDNLYWYRRVMGKEIKFLLHFVKESKQDESGMPNNRFLAERTGGTYSTLKVQPAELEDSGVYFCASSRDSVYGYTFGSGTRLTVV.

The chain combines TRBV19 with TRBJ2-2, with 9 bases aligning to TRBD1. J lost 6 bases, V lost 6 bases, and 8 bases had no gene match. This CDR3 region has 15 residues. The germline CDR1 and CDR2 sequences are LNHDA and SQIVND (reference sequence). CDR3 residues: CASRTQGAGAGELFF. The CDR3 bases are TGTGCCAGTAGGACACAGGGGGCAGGCGCCGGGGAGCTGTTTTTT. Full variable domain (missing parts from reference TRBV19 and TRBJ2-2): DGGITQSPKYLFRKEGQNVTLSCEQNLNHDAMYWYRQDPGQGLRLIYYSQIVNDFQKGDIAEGYSVSREKKESFPLTVTSAQKNPTAFYLCASRTQGAGAGELFFGEGSRLTVL.

The genes are TRBV18 and TRBJ1-1; no reliable D call. CDR1 and CDR2 from the germline V gene are KGHSH and LQKENI. V lost 0 bases and J 4 bases, leaving 12 bases between the germline ends. The CDR3 length is 15 residues. CDR3 sequence: CASSPPNAEGTEAFF. CDR3 nucleotides: TGTGCCAGCTCACCACCGAACGCGGAGGGCACTGAAGCTTTCTTT.

This sequence joins TRBV4-1 and TRBJ1-2, with D possibly being TRBD1 (6 bases). The CDR3 runs 14 residues. V lost 2 bases, J lost 8 bases, and 15 bases lay in between. Germline V gives CDR1 MGHRA, CDR2 YSYEKL. The CDR3 DNA sequence: TGCGCCAGCAGCCAACTACAGGGTATTTGGGGCTACACCTTC. This gives the protein CASSQLQGIWGYTF.

This clone came up a few times. V gene TRBV3-1 (or the pseudogene TRBV3-2) combines with J gene TRBJ2-7, with a weak D call TRBD1 (6 bases). V shed 3 bases and J shed 0 bases, with 15 bases lying between them. Looked up from germline, CDR1 is LGHDT and CDR2 is YNNKEL (reference sequence). CDR3 length equals 16 residues. CDR3 DNA: TGTGCCAGCAGCCAGGCAGGGGTGGGGATCTCCTACGAGCAGTACTTC. The encoded protein is CASSQAGVGISYEQYF.

This chain joins TRBV28 and TRBJ1-6, with D perhaps matching TRBD1 (5 bases). This CDR3 comprises 15 residues. CDR1 is MDHEN and CDR2 is SYDVKM in the germline V gene. The V end lost 6 bases, the J end lost 9 bases, and 18 bases lay between the germline ends. The CDR3 sequence is CASRLPGLWRSPLHF. The CDR3, as DNA: TGTGCCAGCAGGCTTCCGGGACTGTGGCGTTCACCCCTCCACTTT.

This chain connects TRBV9 to TRBJ2-2, with 7 bases that match TRBD1. The germline V gene has CDR1 SGDLS and CDR2 YYNGEE. J gave up 2 bases and V 0 bases, and 13 bases lay outside the gene matches. CDR3 length: 19 residues. In DNA form, the CDR3 reads TGTGCCAGCAGCGTAGAGGGGGCGATTGGACAGAGAAACACCGGGGAGCTGTTTTTT. This translates into CASSVEGAIGQRNTGELFF.

V is TRBV5-1 and J is TRBJ2-5, with a possible D match to TRBD1 (6 bases). CDR1 is SGHRS and CDR2 is YFSETQ in the germline V gene. The CDR3 runs 16 residues. V gave up 2 bases and J gave up 4 bases, with 18 bases separating them. For the CDR3, the DNA is TGCGCCAGCAGCTTAGGTCAGGGGAGTATGGGAGAGACCCAGTACTTC. Its translation: CASSLGQGSMGETQYF. The full variable domain, rest sourced from reference TRBV5-1 and TRBJ2-5, is KAGVTQTPRYLIKTRGQQVTLSCSPISGHRSVSWYQQTPGQGLQFLFEYFSETQRNKGNFPGRFSGRQFSNSRSEMNVSTLELGDSALYLCASSLGQGSMGETQYFGPGTRLLVL.

V gene TRBV28 combines with J gene TRBJ1-5, with D hard to call. The CDR3 is 14 residues long. Trimming stripped 7 bases from V and 6 bases from J, with 16 bases between. The germline V gene encodes CDR1 MDHEN and CDR2 SYDVKM. CDR3 amino acids: CASIAGPPPQPQHF. The CDR3 coding sequence is TGTGCCAGCATCGCGGGTCCGCCACCTCAGCCCCAGCATTTT.

This clone was seen only a few times. The V gene is TRBV30, the J gene TRBJ2-2; 7 bases are a match to TRBD1. The germline CDR1 and CDR2 sequences are GTSNPN and SVGIG (reference sequence). V gave up 8 bases and J gave up 0 bases; unmatched junction bases: 6. This CDR3 spans 14 amino acids. CDR3 sequence: CARRDSPNTGELFF. As DNA, the CDR3 is TGTGCCCGTAGGGACAGCCCGAACACCGGGGAGCTGTTTTTT.

The rearrangement uses TRBV6-5 and TRBJ2-7, with 10 bases aligning to TRBD2. CDR3 size: 14 residues. After removal of 0 bases from V and 6 bases from J, the junction contained 2 bases not matched to a gene. From germline, CDR1 is MNHEY and CDR2 SVGAGI. The CDR3 nucleotides read TGTGCCAGCAGTTACTCTAGCGGGGGGCGCGAGCAGTACTTC. Translating gives CASSYSSGGREQYF.

V gene TRBV24-1 combines with J gene TRBJ2-4; TRBD1 aligns across 9 bases. Trimming at V came to 2 bases and at J to 0 bases, leaving 10 bases not matched to a gene. Germline values: CDR1 KGHDR, CDR2 SFDVKD. This CDR3 region has 19 residues. Written as DNA, the CDR3 is TGTGCCACCAGTGATTCACTCCCGGACAGGGGTCTAGCCAAAAACATTCAGTACTTC. This sequence encodes CATSDSLPDRGLAKNIQYF.

This clone was seen only a few times. V usage is TRBV7-2 and J usage is TRBJ1-2; D ambiguous. The CDR3 spans 16 residues. Germline CDR1 reads SGHTA; CDR2 reads FQGNSA. Between the trimmed V and J ends, which lost 3 bases and 0 bases, there was a span of 14 bases. CDR3 protein: CASSLRFGAANYGYTF. In DNA, the CDR3 is TGTGCCAGCAGCTTGCGGTTTGGAGCAGCTAACTATGGCTACACCTTC.

The gene calls are TRBV25-1 and TRBJ1-4, with 8 positions matching TRBD1. CDR1 MGHDK and CDR2 SYGVNS come from the germline V gene. The CDR3 is made up of 13 amino acids. Unmatched junction bases numbered 5, after V lost 7 bases and J lost 7 bases. CDR3: CASKTGASEKLFF. The DNA for the CDR3 is TGTGCCAGCAAGACAGGGGCAAGTGAAAAACTGTTTTTT.

This chain joins TRBV6-6 and TRBJ1-1, with a possible D match to TRBD1 (5 bases). This CDR3 has 14 amino acids. The V and J ends lost 7 bases and 0 bases respectively, with 12 bases between them. CDR1 is MNHNY and CDR2 is SVGAGI in the germline V gene (reference sequence). The DNA of the CDR3 is TGTGCCAGCACCGAACAGGCCCTGAACACTGAAGCTTTCTTT. Its translation is CASTEQALNTEAFF.

The chain joins TRBV28 to TRBJ2-1; D may be TRBD2 (6 bases). This CDR3 spans 16 amino acids. Germline CDR1 and CDR2: MDHEN and SYDVKM. Trimming cost V 7 bases and J 4 bases, with 20 bases left between them. CDR3 nucleotide sequence: TGTGCCAGCACCCGGGACTCGGGCGTGGGATACAATGAGCAGTTCTTC. Residues: CASTRDSGVGYNEQFF. The whole variable domain, remainder taken from reference TRBV28 and TRBJ2-1, is DVKVTQSSRYLVKRTGEKVFLECVQDMDHENMFWYRQDPGLGLRLIYFSYDVKMKEKGDIPEGYSVSREKKERFSLILESASTNQTSMYLCASTRDSGVGYNEQFFGPGTRLTVL.

The J gene is TRBJ1-4, the V gene TRBV28; D uncertain. V was shortened by 2 bases and J by 4 bases, with 8 bases between the two germline ends. Germline-derived CDR1 and CDR2 are MDHEN and SYDVKM. The CDR3 has 14 amino acids. CDR3 residues: CASSLSGVNEKLFF. The CDR3 DNA reads as TGTGCCAGCAGTTTAAGCGGGGTTAATGAAAAACTGTTTTTT.

The V and J genes are TRBV7-3 and TRBJ2-2, with 9 bases lining up with TRBD1. This CDR3 region has 16 residues. Looked up from germline, CDR1 is SGHTA and CDR2 is FQGTGA. The junction had 7 bases not matched to a gene; V was cut back by 5 bases and J by 3 bases. The CDR3 DNA sequence: TGTGCCAGCAGCCGATATCGGACAGGGGACACCGGGGAGCTGTTTTTT. This gives the protein CASSRYRTGDTGELFF.

The chain combines TRBV13 with TRBJ1-1; 7 bases line up with TRBD1. The CDR3 runs 15 residues. From germline, CDR1 is PRHDT and CDR2 FYEKMQ (reference sequence). Trimming removed 0 bases from V and 6 bases from J; junction bases left unmatched: 7. The CDR3 sequence is CASSLGRQGTAEAFF. CDR3 nucleotide sequence: TGTGCCAGCAGCTTAGGGAGACAGGGAACGGCTGAAGCTTTCTTT. Full variable domain (remainder filled in from reference TRBV13 and TRBJ1-1): AAGVIQSPRHLIKEKRETATLKCYPIPRHDTVYWYQQGPGQDPQFLISFYEKMQSDKGSIPDRFSAQQFSDYHSELNMSSLELGDSALYFCASSLGRQGTAEAFFGQGTRLTVV.

V usage is TRBV6-2 or TRBV6-3 and J usage is TRBJ2-7; D call uncertain. Germline V CDR1 and CDR2: MNHEY, SVGEGT. This CDR3 contains 16 residues. Trimming pared 6 bases from V and 3 bases from J, leaving 21 bases between. CDR3 amino acids: CASSPVHLTSLYEQYF. The CDR3 region has the DNA TGTGCCAGCAGCCCTGTACATCTGACTTCCCTCTACGAGCAGTACTTC.

There are a few counts of this clone. This rearrangement joins TRBV7-2 to TRBJ2-5; D is perhaps TRBD2 (6 bases). Germline V gives CDR1 SGHTA, CDR2 FQGNSA. This CDR3 is 15 amino acids long. The germline V and J ends were trimmed by 5 bases and 4 bases, with 17 bases remaining between them. The CDR3 sequence: CASSQSGVLGETQYF. The CDR3 coding sequence is TGTGCCAGCAGCCAATCGGGGGTCTTAGGAGAGACCCAGTACTTC.